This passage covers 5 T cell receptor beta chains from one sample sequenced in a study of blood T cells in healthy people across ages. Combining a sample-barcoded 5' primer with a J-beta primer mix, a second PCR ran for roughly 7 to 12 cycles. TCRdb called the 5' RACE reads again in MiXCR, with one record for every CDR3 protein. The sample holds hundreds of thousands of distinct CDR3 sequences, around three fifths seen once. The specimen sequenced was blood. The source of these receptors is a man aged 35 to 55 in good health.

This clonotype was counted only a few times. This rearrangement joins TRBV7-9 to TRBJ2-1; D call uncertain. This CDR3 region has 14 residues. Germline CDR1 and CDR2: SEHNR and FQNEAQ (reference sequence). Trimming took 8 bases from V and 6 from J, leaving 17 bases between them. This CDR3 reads CASPRLGRSNEQFF. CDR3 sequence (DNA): TGTGCCAGCCCCCGGTTAGGTCGCTCCAATGAGCAGTTCTTC.

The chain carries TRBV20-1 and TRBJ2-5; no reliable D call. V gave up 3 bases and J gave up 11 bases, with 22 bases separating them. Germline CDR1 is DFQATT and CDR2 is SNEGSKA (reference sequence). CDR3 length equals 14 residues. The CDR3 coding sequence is TGCAGTGCTAGTCTCCTAGTCTCCTACAATGAGCAGTACTTC. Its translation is CSASLLVSYNEQYF.

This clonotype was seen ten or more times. The CDR3 is CSARRDRVSYEQYF. CDR3 DNA sequence: TGCAGTGCTAGACGGGACAGGGTGTCCTACGAGCAGTACTTC. The V gene is TRBV20-1, the J gene TRBJ2-7, with 9 bases that match TRBD1. CDR1 and CDR2 (germline): DFQATT, SNEGSKA (reference sequence). Trimming at V came to 2 bases and at J to 1 base, leaving 3 bases not matched to a gene. The CDR3 extends over 14 amino acids.

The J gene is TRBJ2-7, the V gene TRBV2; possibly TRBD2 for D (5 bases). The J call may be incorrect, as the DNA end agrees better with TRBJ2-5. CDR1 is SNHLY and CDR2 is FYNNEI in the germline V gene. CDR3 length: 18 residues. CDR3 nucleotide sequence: TGTGCCAGCTACCTCCCTTGGGAGTACGACGGAGCCTTAGTGACCCAGTACTTC. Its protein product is CASYLPWEYDGALVTQYF.

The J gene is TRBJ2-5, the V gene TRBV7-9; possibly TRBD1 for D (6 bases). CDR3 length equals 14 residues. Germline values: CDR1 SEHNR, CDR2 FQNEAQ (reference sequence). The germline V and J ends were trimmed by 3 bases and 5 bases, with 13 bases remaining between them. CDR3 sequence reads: CASSFVTGSETQYF. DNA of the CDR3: TGTGCCAGCAGCTTCGTTACAGGGAGCGAGACCCAGTACTTC. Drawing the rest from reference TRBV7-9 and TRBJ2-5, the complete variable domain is DTGVSQNPRHKITKRGQNVTFRCDPISEHNRLYWYRQTLGQGPEFLTYFQNEAQLEKSRLLSDRFSAERPKGSFSTLEIQRTEQGDSAMYLCASSFVTGSETQYFGPGTRLLVL.